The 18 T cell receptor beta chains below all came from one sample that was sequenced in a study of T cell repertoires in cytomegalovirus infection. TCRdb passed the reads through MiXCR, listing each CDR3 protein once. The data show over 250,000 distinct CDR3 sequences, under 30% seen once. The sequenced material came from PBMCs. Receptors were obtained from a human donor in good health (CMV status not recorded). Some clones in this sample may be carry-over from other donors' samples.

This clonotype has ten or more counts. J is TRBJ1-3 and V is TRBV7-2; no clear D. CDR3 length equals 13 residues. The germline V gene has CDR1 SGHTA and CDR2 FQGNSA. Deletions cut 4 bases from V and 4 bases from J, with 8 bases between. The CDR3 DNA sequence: TGTGCCAGCAGCTCCGGGCGGGGAAACACCATATATTTT. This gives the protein CASSSGRGNTIYF. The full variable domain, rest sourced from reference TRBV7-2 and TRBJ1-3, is GAGVSQSPSNKVTEKGKDVELRCDPISGHTALYWYRQSLGQGLEFLIYFQGNSAPDKSGLPSDRFSAERTGGSVSTLTIQRTQQEDSAVYLCASSSGRGNTIYFGEGSWLTVV.

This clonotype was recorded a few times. The CDR3 nucleotides read TGCAGTGCTAGAGACGAAAGGAGGGAGACCCAGTACTTC. The encoded protein is CSARDERRETQYF. The chain couples TRBV20-1 to TRBJ2-5; weak D call: TRBD2 (5 bases). Germline V gives CDR1 DFQATT, CDR2 SNEGSKA (reference sequence). The V end lost 0 bases, the J end lost 5 bases, and 10 bases lay between the germline ends. This CDR3 contains 13 residues.

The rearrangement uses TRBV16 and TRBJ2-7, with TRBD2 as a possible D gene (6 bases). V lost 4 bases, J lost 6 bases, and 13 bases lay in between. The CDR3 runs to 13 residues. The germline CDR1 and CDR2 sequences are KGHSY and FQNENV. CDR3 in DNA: TGTGCCAGCAGCCCGACCGGAGGGGCCGAGCAGTACTTC. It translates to CASSPTGGAEQYF. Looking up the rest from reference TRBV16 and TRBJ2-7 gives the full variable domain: GEEVAQTPKHLVRGEGQKAKLYCAPIKGHSYVFWYQQVLKNEFKFLISFQNENVFDETGMPKERFSAKCLPNSPCSLEIQATKLEDSAVYFCASSPTGGAEQYFGPGTRLTVT.

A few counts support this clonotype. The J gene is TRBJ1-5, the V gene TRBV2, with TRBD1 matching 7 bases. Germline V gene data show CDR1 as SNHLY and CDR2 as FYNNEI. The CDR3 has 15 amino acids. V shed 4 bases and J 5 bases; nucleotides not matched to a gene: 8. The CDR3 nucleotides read TGTGCCAGCAGTGTGATAGGGGGCAGGGATCAGCCCCAGCATTTT. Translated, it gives CASSVIGGRDQPQHF.

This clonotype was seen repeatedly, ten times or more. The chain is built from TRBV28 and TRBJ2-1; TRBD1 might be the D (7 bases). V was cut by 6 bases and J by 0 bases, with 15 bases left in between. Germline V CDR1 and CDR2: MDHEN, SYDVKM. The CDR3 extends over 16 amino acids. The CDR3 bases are TGTGCCAGCAGAGGAGGGGGCGTCAGCTCCTACAATGAGCAGTTCTTC. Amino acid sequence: CASRGGGVSSYNEQFF.

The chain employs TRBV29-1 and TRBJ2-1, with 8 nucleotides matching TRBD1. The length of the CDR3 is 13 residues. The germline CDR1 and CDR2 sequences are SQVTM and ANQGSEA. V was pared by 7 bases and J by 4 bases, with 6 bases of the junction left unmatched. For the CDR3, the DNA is TGCAGCGCCGGGACAGGTTTGTACAATGAGCAGTTCTTC. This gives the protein CSAGTGLYNEQFF.

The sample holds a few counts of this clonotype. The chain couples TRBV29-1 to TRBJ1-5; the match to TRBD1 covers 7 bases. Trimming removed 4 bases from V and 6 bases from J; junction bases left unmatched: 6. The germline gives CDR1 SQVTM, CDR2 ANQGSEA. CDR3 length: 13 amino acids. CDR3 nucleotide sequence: TGCAGCGTTGGACAGGGTGGTGGTCAGCCCCAGCATTTT. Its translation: CSVGQGGGQPQHF.

CDR3 DNA sequence: TGCAGCGTTGACAGGGGAGGGTCAGAGACCCAGTACTTC. This gives the protein CSVDRGGSETQYF. The rearrangement joins TRBV29-1 to TRBJ2-5, with D tentatively TRBD2 (7 bases). In germline, CDR1 is SQVTM, CDR2 ANQGSEA. V lost 3 bases and J 4 bases, leaving 12 bases between the germline ends. The CDR3 runs 13 residues.

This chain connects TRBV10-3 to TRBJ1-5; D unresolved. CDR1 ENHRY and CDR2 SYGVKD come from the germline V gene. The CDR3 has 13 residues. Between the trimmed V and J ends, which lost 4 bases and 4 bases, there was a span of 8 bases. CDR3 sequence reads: CAISAGQNQPQHF. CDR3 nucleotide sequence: TGTGCCATCAGTGCCGGGCAAAATCAGCCCCAGCATTTT.

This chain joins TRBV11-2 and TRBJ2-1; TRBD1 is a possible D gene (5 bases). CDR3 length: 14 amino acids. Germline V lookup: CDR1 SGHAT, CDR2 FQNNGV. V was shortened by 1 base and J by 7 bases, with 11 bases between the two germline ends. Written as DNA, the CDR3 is TGTGCCAGCAGCTTAGGTTCTCAGGGAAATGAGCAGTTCTTC. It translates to CASSLGSQGNEQFF.

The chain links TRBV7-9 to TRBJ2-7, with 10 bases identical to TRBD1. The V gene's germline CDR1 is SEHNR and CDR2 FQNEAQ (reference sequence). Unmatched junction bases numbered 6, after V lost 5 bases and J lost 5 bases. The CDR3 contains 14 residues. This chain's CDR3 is CASSTDRGLDEQYF. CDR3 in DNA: TGTGCCAGCAGCACCGACAGGGGGCTCGACGAGCAGTACTTC.

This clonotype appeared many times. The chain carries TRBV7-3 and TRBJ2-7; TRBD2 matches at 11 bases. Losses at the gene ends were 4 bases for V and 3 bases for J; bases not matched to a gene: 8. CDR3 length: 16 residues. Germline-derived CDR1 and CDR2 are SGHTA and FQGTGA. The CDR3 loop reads CASSSSSGGPDYEQYF. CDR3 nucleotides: TGTGCCAGCAGCTCGTCTAGCGGGGGGCCGGACTACGAGCAGTACTTC.

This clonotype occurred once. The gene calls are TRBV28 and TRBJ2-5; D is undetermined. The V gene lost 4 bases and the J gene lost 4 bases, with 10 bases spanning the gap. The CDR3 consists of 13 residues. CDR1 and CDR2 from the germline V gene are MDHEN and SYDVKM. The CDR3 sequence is CASSSGNRETQYF. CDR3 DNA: TGTGCCAGCAGTTCGGGCAATCGAGAGACCCAGTACTTC. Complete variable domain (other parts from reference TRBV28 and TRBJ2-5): DVKVTQSSRYLVKRTGEKVFLECVQDMDHENMFWYRQDPGLGLRLIYFSYDVKMKEKGDIPEGYSVSREKKERFSLILESASTNQTSMYLCASSSGNRETQYFGPGTRLLVL.

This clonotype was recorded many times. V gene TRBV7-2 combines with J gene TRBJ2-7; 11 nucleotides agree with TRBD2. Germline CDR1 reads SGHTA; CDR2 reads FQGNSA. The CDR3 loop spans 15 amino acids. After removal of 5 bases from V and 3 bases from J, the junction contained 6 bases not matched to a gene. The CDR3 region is CASSVTGTSGYEQYF. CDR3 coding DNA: TGTGCCAGCAGCGTAACCGGGACTAGCGGCTACGAGCAGTACTTC. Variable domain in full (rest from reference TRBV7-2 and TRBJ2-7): GAGVSQSPSNKVTEKGKDVELRCDPISGHTALYWYRQSLGQGLEFLIYFQGNSAPDKSGLPSDRFSAERTGGSVSTLTIQRTQQEDSAVYLCASSVTGTSGYEQYFGPGTRLTVT.

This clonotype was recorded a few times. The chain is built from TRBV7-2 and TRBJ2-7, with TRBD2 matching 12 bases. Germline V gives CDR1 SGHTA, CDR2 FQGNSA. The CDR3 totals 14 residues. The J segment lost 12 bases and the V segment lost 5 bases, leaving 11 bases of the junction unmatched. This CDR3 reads CASSTSGGSTPGYF. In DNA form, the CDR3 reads TGTGCCAGCAGCACTAGCGGGGGGTCAACCCCAGGGTACTTC. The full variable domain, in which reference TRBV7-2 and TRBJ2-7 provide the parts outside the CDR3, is GAGVSQSPSNKVTEKGKDVELRCDPISGHTALYWYRQSLGQGLEFLIYFQGNSAPDKSGLPSDRFSAERTGGSVSTLTIQRTQQEDSAVYLCASSTSGGSTPGYFGPGTRLTVT.

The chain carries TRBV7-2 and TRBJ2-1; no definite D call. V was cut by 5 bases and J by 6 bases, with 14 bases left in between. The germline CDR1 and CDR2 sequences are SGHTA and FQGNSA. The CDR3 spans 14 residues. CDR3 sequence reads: CASSPALGLNEQFF. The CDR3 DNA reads TGTGCCAGCAGCCCGGCTTTGGGCCTCAATGAGCAGTTCTTC.

CDR3 amino acids: CASSNFLNTEAFF. In DNA, the CDR3 is TGTGCCAGCAGTAATTTCCTGAACACTGAAGCTTTCTTT. The V call is TRBV12-3 or TRBV12-4, the J call TRBJ1-1; unclear D gene. The V and J ends lost 5 bases and 0 bases respectively, with 7 bases between them. The CDR3 runs 13 residues.

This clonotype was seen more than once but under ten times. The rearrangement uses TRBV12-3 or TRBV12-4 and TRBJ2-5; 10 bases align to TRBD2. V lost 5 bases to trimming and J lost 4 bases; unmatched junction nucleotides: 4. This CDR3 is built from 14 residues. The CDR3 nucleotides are TGTGCCAGCAGTGATAGCGGGGGGCGAGAGACCCAGTACTTC. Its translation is CASSDSGGRETQYF.